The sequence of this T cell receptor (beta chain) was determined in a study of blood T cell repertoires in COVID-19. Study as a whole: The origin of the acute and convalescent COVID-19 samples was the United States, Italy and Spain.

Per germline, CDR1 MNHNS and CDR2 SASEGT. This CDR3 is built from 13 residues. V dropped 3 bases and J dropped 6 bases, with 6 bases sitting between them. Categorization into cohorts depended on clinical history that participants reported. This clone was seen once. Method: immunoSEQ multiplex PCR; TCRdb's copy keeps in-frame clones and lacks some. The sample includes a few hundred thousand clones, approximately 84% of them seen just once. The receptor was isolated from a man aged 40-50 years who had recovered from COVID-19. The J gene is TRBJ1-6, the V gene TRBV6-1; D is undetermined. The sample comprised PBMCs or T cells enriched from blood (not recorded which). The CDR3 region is CASSENTNSPLHF. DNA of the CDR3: TGTGCCAGCAGTGAGAACACTAATTCACCCCTCCACTTT.